A single sample is the source of the 14 T cell receptor beta chains below, sequenced in a study of shared clonotypes between healthy human individuals. Generated by immunoSEQ multiplex PCR, the TCRdb table keeps only in-frame clones and is missing some. The data show approximately 1.5 million clones, approximately 98.5% seen once. The material sequenced was naive CD4+ T cells sorted from blood. Sample subset: CD45RA+ positively selected. The receptors were gathered from a man younger than 45 in good health.

This clone was observed a single time. This rearrangement joins TRBV19 to TRBJ2-5; D is ambiguous. CDR1 is LNHDA and CDR2 is SQIVND in the germline V gene (reference sequence). The ends were cut back, 4 bases at V and 0 bases at J, with 6 bases in the middle. The CDR3 runs to 13 residues. Written as DNA, the CDR3 is TGTGCCAGTAGTAGAAGGTACCAAGAGACCCAGTACTTC. The encoded protein is CASSRRYQETQYF.

Turning to this clone: Other DNA sequences in this specimen translate into the identical CDR3. The chain recombines TRBV9 with TRBJ2-3; D is undetermined. Per the germline V gene, CDR1 is SGDLS and CDR2 is YYNGEE. V was pared by 3 bases and J by 0 bases, with 2 bases between. The CDR3 extends over 12 amino acids. The DNA for the CDR3 is TGTGCCAGCAGCGCTAGCACAGATACGCAGTATTTT. It specifies CASSASTDTQYF.

J is TRBJ2-7 and V is TRBV27; unclear D gene. Germline lookup yields CDR1 MNHEY and CDR2 SMNVEV (reference sequence). This CDR3 is built from 15 residues. V lost 6 bases, J lost 0 bases, and 15 bases lay in between. CDR3: CASRALTASSYEQYF. CDR3 nucleotide sequence: TGTGCCAGCAGAGCTTTGACGGCCAGCTCCTACGAGCAGTACTTC.

The V gene is TRBV10-3, the J gene TRBJ1-5, with TRBD1 matching 7 bases. V was pared by 7 bases and J by 4 bases, with 1 base of the junction left unmatched. The CDR3 runs 12 residues. Germline CDR1 is ENHRY and CDR2 is SYGVKD. The CDR3 here is CAIKTGNQPQHF. The CDR3 coding sequence is TGTGCCATCAAGACAGGGAATCAGCCCCAGCATTTT.

This rearrangement joins TRBV5-1 to TRBJ2-3; 9 positions agree with TRBD1. Germline CDR1 is SGHRS and CDR2 is YFSETQ. The trim removed 2 bases at V and 8 bases at J, leaving 12 bases unmatched. CDR3 length: 16 amino acids. This CDR3 reads CASSFMDRGVLGTQYF. The DNA for the CDR3 is TGCGCCAGCAGCTTCATGGACAGGGGAGTCTTGGGTACGCAGTATTTT.

The rearrangement joins TRBV9 to TRBJ2-7; D gene unclear. Germline lookup yields CDR1 SGDLS and CDR2 YYNGEE. The V and J ends lost 3 bases and 3 bases respectively, with 13 bases between them. CDR3 size: 14 residues. CDR3: CASSGRDINYEQYF. Here the CDR3 DNA reads TGTGCCAGCAGCGGGCGCGACATTAACTACGAGCAGTACTTC.

V gene TRBV7-8 combines with J gene TRBJ2-7; TRBD2 might be the D (5 bases). Germline values: CDR1 SGHVS, CDR2 FQNEAQ. CDR3 length equals 15 residues. The germline V and J ends were trimmed by 1 base and 4 bases, with 14 bases remaining between them. CDR3 nucleotide sequence: TGTGCCAGCAGCTTAGTGAAGGGAGCGATATACGAGCAGTACTTC. It is translated as CASSLVKGAIYEQYF.

The chain employs TRBV2 and TRBJ2-7, with TRBD1 matching 9 bases. Germline trimming cut 6 bases from V and 3 bases from J; bases unmatched to any gene: 6. The CDR3 runs to 14 residues. Germline CDR1 and CDR2: SNHLY and FYNNEI. The CDR3 DNA reads TGTGCCAGCAGCCCTGGGACAGGGAACTACGAGCAGTACTTC. Protein sequence: CASSPGTGNYEQYF. The full variable domain, in which reference TRBV2 and TRBJ2-7 provide the parts outside the CDR3, is EPEVTQTPSHQVTQMGQEVILRCVPISNHLYFYWYRQILGQKVEFLVSFYNNEISEKSEIFDDQFSVERPDGSNFTLKIRSTKLEDSAMYFCASSPGTGNYEQYFGPGTRLTVT.

The chain uses TRBV6-5 and TRBJ2-6; D gene uncertain. The germline CDR1 and CDR2 sequences are MNHEY and SVGAGI. V dropped 3 bases and J dropped 4 bases, with 4 bases sitting between them. This CDR3 has 13 amino acids. The CDR3 region is CASSYAGANVLTF. The CDR3 nucleotides are TGTGCCAGCAGTTATGCCGGGGCCAACGTCCTGACTTTC.

The chain links TRBV7-2 to TRBJ1-1, with TRBD1 as a possible D gene (5 bases). The CDR3 extends over 13 amino acids. CDR1 SGHTA and CDR2 FQGNSA come from the germline V gene. Trimming stripped 3 bases from V and 10 bases from J, with 15 bases between. Written as DNA, the CDR3 is TGTGCCAGCAGCTTGTCGGGGGGATTGGGAGCTTTCTTT. Amino acids: CASSLSGGLGAFF.

V is TRBV5-4 and J is TRBJ2-3; D possibly matches TRBD1 or TRBD2 (5 bases each). From germline, CDR1 is SGHNT and CDR2 YYREEE (reference sequence). CDR3 length: 14 residues. Deletions cut 4 bases from V and 4 bases from J, with 13 bases between. CDR3 nucleotide sequence: TGTGCCAGCAGCACCGGGACCACACCAGATACGCAGTATTTT. Translating it yields CASSTGTTPDTQYF. The complete variable domain, with remaining parts taken from reference TRBV5-4 and TRBJ2-3, reads ETGVTQSPTHLIKTRGQQVTLRCSSQSGHNTVSWYQQALGQGPQFIFQYYREEENGRGNFPPRFSGLQFPNYSSELNVNALELDDSALYLCASSTGTTPDTQYFGPGTRLTVL.

The chain recombines TRBV6-4 with TRBJ2-5; D may be TRBD2 (5 bases). The CDR3 extends over 11 amino acids. Trimming cost V 6 bases and J 7 bases, with 9 bases left between them. Germline V gene lookup returns CDR1 MRHNA and CDR2 SNTAGT. Here the CDR3 reads CASRSGGTQYF. CDR3 bases: TGTGCCAGCAGGTCTGGAGGGACCCAGTACTTC.

The CDR3 region is CASSLPRLDRVYEQYF. The CDR3 DNA follows: TGTGCCAGCAGCTTGCCCCGATTAGACCGCGTATACGAGCAGTACTTC. J is TRBJ2-7 and V is TRBV5-6; D is unclear. This CDR3 comprises 16 residues. Germline CDR1 reads SGHDT; CDR2 reads YYEEEE. Trimming took off 1 base at V and 4 bases at J, with 18 bases between the two ends.

The chain uses TRBV5-1 and TRBJ1-1, with D unresolved. CDR1 is SGHRS, CDR2 YFSETQ, per germline. CDR3 length: 16 amino acids. Trimming left V 2 bases short and J 1 base short, with 15 bases between. CDR3 loop: CASSFPHAQPNTEAFF. The CDR3 DNA reads TGCGCCAGCAGCTTTCCTCACGCCCAACCGAACACTGAAGCTTTCTTT.